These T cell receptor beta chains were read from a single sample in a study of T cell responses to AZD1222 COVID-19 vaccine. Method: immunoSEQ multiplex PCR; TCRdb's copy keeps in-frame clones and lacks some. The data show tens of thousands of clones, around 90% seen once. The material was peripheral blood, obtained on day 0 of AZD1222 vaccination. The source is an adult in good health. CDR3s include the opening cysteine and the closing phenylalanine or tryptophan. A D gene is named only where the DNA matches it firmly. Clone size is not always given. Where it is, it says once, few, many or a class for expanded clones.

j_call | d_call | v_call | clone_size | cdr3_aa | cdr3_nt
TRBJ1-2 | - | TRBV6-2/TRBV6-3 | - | CASTPGAVGYGYTF | TGTGCCAGCACCCCGGGCGCCGTGGGCTATGGCTACACCTTC
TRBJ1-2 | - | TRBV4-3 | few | CASSQDPQGSPGYTF | TGCGCCAGCAGCCAAGACCCCCAAGGCTCCCCTGGCTACACCTTC
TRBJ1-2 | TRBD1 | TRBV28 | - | CASSLQTGGYGYTF | TGTGCCAGCAGTTTACAGACAGGGGGCTATGGCTACACCTTC
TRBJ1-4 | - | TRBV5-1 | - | CASSLGPSGGNEKLFF | TGCGCCAGCAGCTTGGGACCCTCGGGGGGTAATGAAAAACTGTTTTTT
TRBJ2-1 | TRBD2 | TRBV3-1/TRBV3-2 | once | CASSPTSGVVNEQFF | TGTGCCAGCAGCCCGACTAGCGGGGTGGTCAATGAGCAGTTCTTC
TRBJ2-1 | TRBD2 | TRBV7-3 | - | CASSLLAGTSGGLTNEQFF | TGTGCCAGCAGCTTATTAGCCGGGACTAGCGGGGGACTAACCAATGAGCAGTTCTTC
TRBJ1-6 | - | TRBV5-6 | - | CASSFTGLTTSSYNSPLHF | TGTGCCAGCAGCTTTACGGGACTAACTACGAGCTCCTATAATTCACCCCTCCACTTT
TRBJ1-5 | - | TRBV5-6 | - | CASSYNGGNQPQHF | TGTGCCAGCAGCTACAATGGGGGCAATCAGCCCCAGCATTTT
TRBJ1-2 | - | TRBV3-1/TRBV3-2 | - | CASSQEGGGYTF | TGTGCCAGCAGCCAAGAAGGGGGTGGCTACACCTTC
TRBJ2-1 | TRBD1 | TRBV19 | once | CASSGRTGASYNEQFF | TGTGCCAGTAGTGGGAGGACAGGGGCCTCCTACAATGAGCAGTTCTTC
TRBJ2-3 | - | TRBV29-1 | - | CSVEDLGDVTDTQYF | TGCAGCGTTGAAGATCTCGGGGACGTCACAGATACGCAGTATTTT
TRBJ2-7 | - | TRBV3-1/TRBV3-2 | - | CASSQTHTGEQYF | TGTGCCAGCAGCCAGACTCACACGGGGGAGCAGTACTTC
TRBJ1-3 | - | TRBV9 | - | CASSGGTIGNTIYF | TGTGCCAGCAGCGGCGGGACGATAGGAAACACCATATATTTT
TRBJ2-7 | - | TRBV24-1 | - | CATPGTPIYEQYF | TGTGCCACCCCCGGGACCCCGATCTACGAGCAGTACTTC
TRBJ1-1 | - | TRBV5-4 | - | CASTSQGTYTEAFF | TGTGCCAGCACATCACAGGGAACGTACACTGAAGCTTTCTTT
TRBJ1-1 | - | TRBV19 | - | CASSLGQGYTEAFF | TGTGCCAGTAGCCTCGGGCAGGGGTACACTGAAGCTTTCTTT
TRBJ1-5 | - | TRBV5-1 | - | CASSLIGGRGNQPQHF | TGCGCCAGCAGCTTAATTGGGGGTAGGGGCAATCAGCCCCAGCATTTT
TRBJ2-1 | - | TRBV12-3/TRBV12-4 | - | CASSPGTSNEQFF | TGTGCCAGCAGCCCCGGGACTTCTAATGAGCAGTTCTTC
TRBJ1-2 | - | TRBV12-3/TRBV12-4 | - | CASSLRPYGYTF | TGTGCCAGCAGTTTACGGCCCTATGGCTACACCTTC
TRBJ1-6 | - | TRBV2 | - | CASSTGFYSPLHF | TGTGCCAGCAGTACAGGGTTCTATTCACCCCTCCACTTT
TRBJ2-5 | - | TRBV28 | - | CASSGRGSGFQETQYF | TGTGCCAGCAGTGGCCGGGGAAGTGGGTTTCAAGAGACCCAGTACTTC
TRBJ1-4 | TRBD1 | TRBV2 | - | CASTGGQGPNEKLFF | TGTGCCAGCACCGGAGGACAGGGCCCTAATGAAAAACTGTTTTTT
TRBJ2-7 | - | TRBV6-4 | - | CASSRHFYEQYF | TGTGCCAGCAGCAGGCACTTCTACGAGCAGTACTTC
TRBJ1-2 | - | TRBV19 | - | CASLGQNYGYTF | TGTGCCAGCTTAGGGCAAAACTATGGCTACACCTTC
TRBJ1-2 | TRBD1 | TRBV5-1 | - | CASSLQMTGGYGYTF | TGCGCCAGCAGCCTACAGATGACAGGGGGCTATGGCTACACCTTC
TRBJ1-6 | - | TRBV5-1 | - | CASSLGSGAYNSPLHF | TGCGCCAGCAGCTTGGGGTCAGGGGCCTATAATTCACCCCTCCACTTT
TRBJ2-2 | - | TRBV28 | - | CASSSGGANTGELFF | TGTGCCAGCAGTTCCGGCGGGGCGAACACCGGGGAGCTGTTTTTT
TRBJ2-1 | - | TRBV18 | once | CASSPGGGEQFF | TGTGCCAGCTCACCGGGGGGTGGTGAGCAGTTCTTC
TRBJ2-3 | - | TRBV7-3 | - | CASSLGGPADTQYF | TGTGCCAGCAGCCTAGGGGGTCCCGCTGATACGCAGTATTTT
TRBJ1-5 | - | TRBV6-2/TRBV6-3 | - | CASSYSRQGLRNQPQHF | TGTGCCAGCAGTTACAGTCGTCAGGGTTTACGGAATCAGCCCCAGCATTTT
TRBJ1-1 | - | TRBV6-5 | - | CASSYSMDLVQGAFF | TGTGCCAGCAGTTACTCGATGGACTTGGTGCAGGGTGCTTTCTTT
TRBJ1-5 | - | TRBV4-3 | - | CASSQDLGGAQPQHF | TGCGCCAGCAGCCAAGATTTGGGGGGAGCACAGCCCCAGCATTTT
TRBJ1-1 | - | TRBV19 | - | CASTPGVKIGVGTEAFF | TGTGCCAGTACCCCGGGGGTCAAGATAGGGGTAGGTACTGAAGCTTTCTTT
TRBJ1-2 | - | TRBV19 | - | CASSINFQEGYRYGYTF | TGTGCCAGTAGTATCAACTTCCAGGAGGGCTACCGGTATGGCTACACCTTC
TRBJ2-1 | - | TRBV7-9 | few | CASSSGRGSYNEQFF | TGTGCCAGCAGCTCGGGACGGGGCTCCTACAATGAGCAGTTCTTC
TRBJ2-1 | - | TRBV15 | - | CATSRGLGNNEQFF | TGTGCCACCAGCAGAGGACTAGGTAACAATGAGCAGTTCTTC
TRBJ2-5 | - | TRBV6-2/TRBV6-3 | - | CASSSPIGGSEAQYF | TGTGCCAGCAGTTCCCCGATCGGGGGCTCGGAGGCCCAGTACTTC
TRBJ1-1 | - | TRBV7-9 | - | CASSPRFGTEAFF | TGTGCCAGCAGCCCACGGTTTGGGACTGAAGCTTTCTTT
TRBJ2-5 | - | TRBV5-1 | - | CASSLGDQGGTQYF | TGCGCCAGCAGCTTAGGAGACCAGGGGGGGACCCAGTACTTC
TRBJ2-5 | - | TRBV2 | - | CASSGQGGETQYF | TGTGCCAGCAGTGGGCAGGGGGGGGAGACCCAGTACTTC
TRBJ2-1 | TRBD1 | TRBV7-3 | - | CASTLTGGNEQFF | TGTGCCAGCACCCTAACAGGGGGCAATGAGCAGTTCTTC
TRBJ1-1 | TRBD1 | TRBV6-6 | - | CASSSTGGTEAFF | TGTGCCAGCAGCAGTACAGGGGGCACTGAAGCTTTCTTT
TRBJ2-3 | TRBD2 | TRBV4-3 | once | CASRQNPSGGADTQYF | TGCGCCAGCAGGCAAAATCCTAGCGGGGGCGCAGATACGCAGTATTTT
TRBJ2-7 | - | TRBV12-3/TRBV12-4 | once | CASSLGQGYEQYF | TGTGCCAGCAGTTTAGGGCAGGGCTACGAGCAGTACTTC
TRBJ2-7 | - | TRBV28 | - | CASSPVGEGYEQYF | TGTGCCAGCAGCCCCGTGGGGGAAGGGTACGAGCAGTACTTC
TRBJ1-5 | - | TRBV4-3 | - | CASSQHERGPQHF | TGCGCCAGCAGCCAACACGAGCGAGGGCCCCAGCATTTT
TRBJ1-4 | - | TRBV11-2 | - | CASSPNGFEGYNEKLFF | TGTGCCAGCAGCCCCAATGGGTTCGAGGGGTACAATGAAAAACTGTTTTTT